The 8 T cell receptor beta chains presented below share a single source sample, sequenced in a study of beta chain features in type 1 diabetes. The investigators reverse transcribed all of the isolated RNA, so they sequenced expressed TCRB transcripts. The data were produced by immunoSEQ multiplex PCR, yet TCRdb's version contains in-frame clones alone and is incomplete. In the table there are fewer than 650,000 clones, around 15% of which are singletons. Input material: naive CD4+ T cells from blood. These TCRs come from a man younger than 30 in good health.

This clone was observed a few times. CDR3 sequence reads: CASSQALAGAHEQYF. CDR3 DNA sequence: TGCGCCAGCAGCCAAGCCCTAGCGGGGGCACACGAGCAGTACTTC. This rearrangement joins TRBV4-3 to TRBJ2-7; 10 nucleotides agree with TRBD2. V was pared by 1 base and J by 5 bases, with 5 bases of the junction left unmatched. The CDR3 spans 15 residues. The V gene's germline CDR1 is LGHNA and CDR2 YSLEER.

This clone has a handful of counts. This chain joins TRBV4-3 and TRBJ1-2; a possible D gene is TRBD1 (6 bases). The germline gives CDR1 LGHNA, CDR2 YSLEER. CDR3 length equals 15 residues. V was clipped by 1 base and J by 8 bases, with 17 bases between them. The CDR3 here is CASSQGSRGRRGYTF. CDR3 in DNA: TGCGCCAGCAGCCAAGGTTCCAGGGGACGACGGGGCTACACCTTC.

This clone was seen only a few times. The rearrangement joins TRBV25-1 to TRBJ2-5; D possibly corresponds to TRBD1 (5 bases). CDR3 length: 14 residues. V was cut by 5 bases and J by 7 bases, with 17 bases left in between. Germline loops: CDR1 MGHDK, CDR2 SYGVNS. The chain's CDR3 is CASSPGAGLVTQYF. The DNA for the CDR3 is TGTGCCAGCAGTCCTGGAGCAGGGTTGGTGACCCAGTACTTC. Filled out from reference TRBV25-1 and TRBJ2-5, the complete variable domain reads EADIYQTPRYLVIGTGKKITLECSQTMGHDKMYWYQQDPGMELHLIHYSYGVNSTEKGDLSSESTVSRIRTEHFPLTLESARPSHTSQYLCASSPGAGLVTQYFGPGTRLLVL.

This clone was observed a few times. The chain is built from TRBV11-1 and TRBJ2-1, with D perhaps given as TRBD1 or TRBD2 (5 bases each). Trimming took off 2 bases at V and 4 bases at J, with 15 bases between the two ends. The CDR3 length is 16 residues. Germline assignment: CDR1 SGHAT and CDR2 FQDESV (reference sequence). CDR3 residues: CASSLPGTRRYNEQFF. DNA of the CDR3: TGTGCCAGCAGCTTACCCGGGACCAGAAGATACAATGAGCAGTTCTTC.

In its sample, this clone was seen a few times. The CDR3 sequence is CASRLQGWDTEAFF. Here the CDR3 DNA reads TGTGCCAGCAGATTGCAGGGATGGGACACTGAAGCTTTCTTT. The chain couples TRBV7-6 to TRBJ1-1; maybe TRBD1 (5 bases). From germline, CDR1 is SGHVS and CDR2 FNYEAQ. Deletions cut 6 bases from V and 3 bases from J, with 14 bases between. The CDR3 spans 14 residues.

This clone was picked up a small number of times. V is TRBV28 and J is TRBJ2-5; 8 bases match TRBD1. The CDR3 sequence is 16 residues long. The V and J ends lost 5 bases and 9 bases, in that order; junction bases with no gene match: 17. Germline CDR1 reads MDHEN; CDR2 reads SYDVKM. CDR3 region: CASSGTGGTSFMSQYF. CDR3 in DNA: TGTGCCAGCAGTGGCACAGGGGGAACCTCGTTTATGTCCCAGTACTTC.

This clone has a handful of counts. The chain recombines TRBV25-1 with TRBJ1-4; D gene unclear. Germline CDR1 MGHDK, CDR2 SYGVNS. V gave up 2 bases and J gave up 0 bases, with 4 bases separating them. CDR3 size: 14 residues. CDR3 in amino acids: CASSERSTNEKLFF. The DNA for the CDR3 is TGTGCCAGCAGTGAAAGGTCAACTAATGAAAAACTGTTTTTT.

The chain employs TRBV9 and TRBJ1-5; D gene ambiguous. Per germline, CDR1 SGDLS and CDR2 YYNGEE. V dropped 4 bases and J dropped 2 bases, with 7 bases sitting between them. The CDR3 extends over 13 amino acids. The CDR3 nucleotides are TGTGCCAGCAGCAAAGGTGGCAATCAGCCCCAGCATTTT. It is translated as CASSKGGNQPQHF.